Shown below are 13 T cell receptor beta chains from a single sample sequenced in a study of cytomegalovirus exposure and HLA in healthy donors. Primers for the PCR totalled 60 Vbeta and 13 Jbeta. Only in-frame clones appear in the TCRdb table, and some are missing; sequencing was by immunoSEQ multiplex PCR. Altogether roughly 130,000 clones are present, approximately 70% being singletons, with the ten largest covering roughly 1.3%. The sample consisted of PBMCs. These receptors were collected from a woman aged 40 to 50 in good health and CMV-seronegative.

The chain carries TRBV2 and TRBJ2-7; D possibly corresponds to TRBD1 (6 bases). Germline V gene lookup returns CDR1 SNHLY and CDR2 FYNNEI. The V and J ends lost 8 bases and 7 bases respectively, with 18 bases between them. This CDR3 comprises 13 residues. CDR3 region: CASEGTSTREQYV. CDR3 nucleotides: TGTGCCAGCGAGGGGACATCAACTAGGGAGCAGTACGTC.

The chain has TRBV28 and TRBJ2-1, with 11 bases matching TRBD2. Germline lookup yields CDR1 MDHEN and CDR2 SYDVKM. CDR3 length equals 16 residues. V shed 2 bases, J shed 6 bases, and the junction held 6 bases outside the gene matches. CDR3 sequence: CASSLDPSGGRNEQFF. The CDR3 DNA reads as TGTGCCAGCAGTTTAGATCCTAGCGGGGGGCGCAATGAGCAGTTCTTC.

The rearrangement links TRBV4-3 to TRBJ1-4; D perhaps matches TRBD1 (5 bases). The CDR3 contains 15 residues. CDR1 LGHNA and CDR2 YSLEER come from the germline V gene. Trimming cost V 4 bases and J 5 bases, with 14 bases left between them. CDR3 amino acids: CASSLRQYFNEKLFF. The CDR3 region has the DNA TGCGCCAGCAGCCTCAGACAGTACTTCAATGAAAAACTGTTTTTT.

This clone appeared a few times. This chain uses TRBV28 with TRBJ1-3; D perhaps matches TRBD1 (6 bases). CDR3 length: 16 amino acids. In germline, CDR1 is MDHEN, CDR2 SYDVKM. The V end lost 8 bases, the J end lost 3 bases, and 20 bases lay between the germline ends. CDR3 region: CASSLLGGQLGNTIYF. CDR3 nucleotide sequence: TGTGCCAGCTCCCTTCTGGGGGGGCAGCTTGGAAACACCATATATTTT. The full variable domain, in which reference TRBV28 and TRBJ1-3 provide the parts outside the CDR3, is DVKVTQSSRYLVKRTGEKVFLECVQDMDHENMFWYRQDPGLGLRLIYFSYDVKMKEKGDIPEGYSVSREKKERFSLILESASTNQTSMYLCASSLLGGQLGNTIYFGEGSWLTVV.

This clone was seen only once. This chain connects TRBV7-9 to TRBJ1-2, with 12 bases fitting TRBD1. Germline V gene data show CDR1 as SEHNR and CDR2 as FQNEAQ (reference sequence). The junction had 7 bases not matched to a gene; V was cut back by 7 bases and J by 7 bases. The CDR3 covers 14 residues. This CDR3 reads CASIRGQGASGYTF. CDR3 coding DNA: TGTGCCAGCATAAGGGGACAGGGGGCGAGTGGCTACACCTTC. Full variable domain (remainder filled in from reference TRBV7-9 and TRBJ1-2): DTGVSQNPRHKITKRGQNVTFRCDPISEHNRLYWYRQTLGQGPEFLTYFQNEAQLEKSRLLSDRFSAERPKGSFSTLEIQRTEQGDSAMYLCASIRGQGASGYTFGSGTRLTVV.

This clone has just a few counts. The rearrangement uses TRBV4-1 and TRBJ1-1, with TRBD1 as a possible D gene (6 bases). This CDR3 has 14 amino acids. The V and J ends lost 1 base and 5 bases respectively, with 11 bases between them. Germline CDR1 is MGHRA and CDR2 is YSYEKL. CDR3 sequence reads: CASSQAGGGTEAFF. DNA for the CDR3: TGCGCCAGCAGCCAAGCGGGAGGGGGGACTGAAGCTTTCTTT.

A remark on this clone: Other nucleotide sequences in the sample specify the same CDR3. The chain has TRBV5-6 and TRBJ1-1, with D unresolved. The CDR3 runs 14 residues. Trimming took off 0 bases at V and 1 base at J, with 7 bases between the two ends. CDR1 SGHDT and CDR2 YYEEEE come from the germline V gene. The CDR3 DNA sequence: TGTGCCAGCAGCTTGGGGCCCTCGAACACTGAAGCTTTCTTT. This gives the protein CASSLGPSNTEAFF.

This chain connects TRBV5-1 to TRBJ1-1; D is perhaps TRBD1 (6 bases). The V end lost 6 bases, the J end lost 5 bases, and 14 bases lay between the germline ends. Germline V gene sequence: CDR1 SGHRS, CDR2 YFSETQ. CDR3 length equals 13 residues. The CDR3 is CASIGGLGTEAFF. In DNA, the CDR3 is TGCGCCAGCATCGGGGGGCTGGGGACTGAAGCTTTCTTT.

The rearrangement uses TRBV6-6 and TRBJ2-1, with D maybe TRBD2 (5 bases). Trimming removed 2 bases from V and 5 bases from J, with 13 bases in between. The CDR3 sequence is 15 residues long. Germline V gives CDR1 MNHNY, CDR2 SVGAGI (reference sequence). The CDR3 reads CASSYTYPGNNEQFF. CDR3 DNA: TGTGCCAGCAGTTACACGTATCCGGGAAACAATGAGCAGTTCTTC.

The V gene is TRBV5-4, the J gene TRBJ2-4; D perhaps matches TRBD1 (6 bases). The CDR3 length is 14 residues. V lost 2 bases, J lost 5 bases, and 11 bases lay in between. Germline loops: CDR1 SGHNT, CDR2 YYREEE (reference sequence). CDR3 in DNA: TGTGCCAGCAGCTTACAGGGAAGGCAAAACATTCAGTACTTC. Its translation is CASSLQGRQNIQYF.

The chain couples TRBV19 to TRBJ2-7, with D possibly called TRBD1 or TRBD2 (7 bases each). V was cut by 9 bases and J by 7 bases, with 16 bases left in between. This CDR3 region has 12 residues. The germline V gene encodes CDR1 LNHDA and CDR2 SQIVND (reference sequence). CDR3 DNA sequence: TGTGCCAGCCGGGACAGAGCGGGGGAGCAGTACGTC. Translated: CASRDRAGEQYV.

This chain joins TRBV5-1 and TRBJ2-5; D is possibly TRBD2 (5 bases). The CDR3 has 13 residues. V lost 2 bases to trimming and J lost 5 bases, with 10 bases between them. Germline-derived CDR1 and CDR2 are SGHRS and YFSETQ. CDR3 DNA: TGCGCCAGCAGCTTAAGGTCGGGGGAGACCCAGTACTTC. It encodes CASSLRSGETQYF.

J is TRBJ1-6 and V is TRBV28; D possibly corresponds to TRBD1 (6 bases). Germline CDR1 MDHEN, CDR2 SYDVKM. The CDR3 length is 14 residues. V dropped 3 bases and J dropped 10 bases, with 13 bases sitting between them. The CDR3 sequence: CASSFARGPSPLHF. The CDR3 DNA reads TGTGCCAGCAGTTTTGCCAGGGGCCCGTCACCCCTCCACTTT. The full variable domain, with the rest looked up from reference TRBV28 and TRBJ1-6, is DVKVTQSSRYLVKRTGEKVFLECVQDMDHENMFWYRQDPGLGLRLIYFSYDVKMKEKGDIPEGYSVSREKKERFSLILESASTNQTSMYLCASSFARGPSPLHFGNGTRLTVT.